The rows below give T cell receptor beta chains drawn from one sample of a study of cytomegalovirus exposure and HLA in healthy donors. Clones were read by immunoSEQ multiplex PCR, and TCRdb kept only the in-frame ones, dropping some. The sample carries over 200,000 clones, approximately 80% recorded once. Specimen: PBMCs. The receptors were sampled from a woman between 40 and 50 years old in good health and CMV-seronegative. Each CDR3 is given with its conserved first and last residue. A D gene is named only where the DNA matches it firmly. Size is stated for part of the rows, as once, few or many counts, or as a class when the clone is expanded.

cdr3_nt cdr3_aa j_call clone_size v_call d_call
TGTGCCAGCTCTACCGGACAGGCGACTGAAGCTTTCTTT CASSTGQATEAFF TRBJ1-1 once TRBV2 TRBD1
TGTGCCAGCAGTGGCAGCTTGGGACAGCCCGGCTCCTACAATGAGCAGTTCTTC CASSGSLGQPGSYNEQFF TRBJ2-1 NA TRBV25-1 TRBD1
TGTGCCAGTAAACAGGGGGCGACAGATACGCAGTATTTT CASKQGATDTQYF TRBJ2-3 NA TRBV18 TRBD1
TGCGCCAGCAGCCCAACAGGGGGCGCCGAGACCCAGTACTTC CASSPTGGAETQYF TRBJ2-5 NA TRBV5-1 TRBD1
TGTGCCAGCAGTTCCGGACAGGCGATCCTCACAGATACGCAGTATTTT CASSSGQAILTDTQYF TRBJ2-3 NA TRBV2 TRBD1
TGTGCCAGCAGCTCAGGACAGGGCGCCTACAATGAGCAGTTCTTC CASSSGQGAYNEQFF TRBJ2-1 NA TRBV7-9 TRBD1
TGCGCCAGCAGCTTGGCTAGCGGGGGGCCCGAGGAGACCCAGTACTTC CASSLASGGPEETQYF TRBJ2-5 NA TRBV5-1 TRBD2
TGTGCCAGCAGCCCGACGATTACAGCAAACACTGAAGCTTTCTTT CASSPTITANTEAFF TRBJ1-1 NA TRBV5-4 NA
TGCAGCGTTGGACTGACAGCCAGGAATGAAAAACTGTTTTTT CSVGLTARNEKLFF TRBJ1-4 NA TRBV29-1 NA
TGTGCCAGCAGCCAAGACCCTCTACCCCTCCACTTT CASSQDPLPLHF TRBJ1-6 NA TRBV14 NA
TGTGCCAGCAGACGAACAAGCTCTGGGGCCAACGTCCTGACTTTC CASRRTSSGANVLTF TRBJ2-6 NA TRBV13 NA
TGTGCCAGCAGTTCAGGGATGGACACCGGGGAGCTGTTTTTT CASSSGMDTGELFF TRBJ2-2 NA TRBV11-3 NA
TGCGCCAGCAGCTTAGGACACTCTAGCACAGATACGCAGTATTTT CASSLGHSSTDTQYF TRBJ2-3 NA TRBV5-1 NA
TGTGCCAGCCGACAGGGGGACGGGAAACTGTTTTTT CASRQGDGKLFF TRBJ1-4 few TRBV6-5 TRBD1
TGCGCCAGCAGCCAGGGTACGTCTACTCCGGGGGGGCCGGCAGATACGCAGTATTTT CASSQGTSTPGGPADTQYF TRBJ2-3 NA TRBV4-3 TRBD2
TGTGCCAGCAGTGTCGGGACAGTTTCTGTGGGCGGGGAGCTGTTTTTT CASSVGTVSVGGELFF TRBJ2-2 few TRBV2 TRBD1
TGTGCCAGCAGTTACGGGTTGGCAGGGGATGAAAAACTGTTTTTT CASSYGLAGDEKLFF TRBJ1-4 many TRBV6-5 NA
TGTGCCAGCGACAGCTCATCTGGGGCCAACGTCCTGACTTTC CASDSSSGANVLTF TRBJ2-6 few TRBV7-9 NA
TGTGCCAGTAGTACCACTGGGGCCAACGTCCTGACTTTC CASSTTGANVLTF TRBJ2-6 NA TRBV19 NA
TGTGCCAGCAGCTTGGACAGGGGAAACGAGCAGTACTTC CASSLDRGNEQYF TRBJ2-7 NA TRBV7-9 TRBD1
TGCGCCAGCAGCCAAGGGCCGGGCGGGGGGGCCGCAGATACGCAGTATTTT CASSQGPGGGAADTQYF TRBJ2-3 NA TRBV4-3 TRBD2
TGCGCCAGCAGCAAAGGACAGGGGATGAACACTGAAGCTTTCTTT CASSKGQGMNTEAFF TRBJ1-1 NA TRBV5-1 TRBD1
TGCGCCAGCAGCTTGGCCTCGGGGACAGGGATAAACACCGGGGAGCTGTTTTTT CASSLASGTGINTGELFF TRBJ2-2 few TRBV5-1 TRBD1
TGTGCCAGCGGGGCGCACCCACAGGGGATGAACACTGAAGCTTTCTTT CASGAHPQGMNTEAFF TRBJ1-1 few TRBV7-2 TRBD1
TGTGCCAGCACCCCCGGGACAGGGACCATGAACACTGAAGCTTTCTTT CASTPGTGTMNTEAFF TRBJ1-1 NA TRBV5-4 TRBD1
TGTGCCAGCAGCGTACGTCCCACGAGCACTGAAGCTTTCTTT CASSVRPTSTEAFF TRBJ1-1 few TRBV9 NA
TGCGCCAGCAGCCAAGGGAACAGGGATTGGTATGGCTACACCTTC CASSQGNRDWYGYTF TRBJ1-2 once TRBV4-1 NA
TGTGCCAGCAGCTTGGACAGCAGTAATGAAAAACTGTTTTTT CASSLDSSNEKLFF TRBJ1-4 NA TRBV2 NA
TGTGCCAGCAGCTTAACAAGGGGTAGCGGGGGGAACACCGGGGAGCTGTTTTTT CASSLTRGSGGNTGELFF TRBJ2-2 NA TRBV7-3 TRBD2
TGTGCCAGCGTACAGAACTCTGGGGCCAACGTCCTGACTTTC CASVQNSGANVLTF TRBJ2-6 NA TRBV2 NA
TGTGCCAGCAGCCGAACTAGGGAAGAGACCCAGTACTTC CASSRTREETQYF TRBJ2-5 few TRBV6-1 NA
TGTGCCAGCAGTGAGTCCCGGGACAGTTCTGGGGCCAACGTCCTGACTTTC CASSESRDSSGANVLTF TRBJ2-6 NA TRBV2 TRBD1
TGTGCCAGCAGTTACCGGGGTACGCAGTATTTT CASSYRGTQYF TRBJ2-3 NA TRBV6-5 NA
TGTGCCAGCTCACCAGGGGGGGCAACTGGCTACACCTTC CASSPGGATGYTF TRBJ1-2 NA TRBV18 NA
TGTGCCAGCAGTTCCCCCCGGGACAGGTCGCTCGATGAGCAGTTCTTC CASSSPRDRSLDEQFF TRBJ2-1 NA TRBV27 TRBD1
TGTGCCAGCAGTCGGGATAGGACCCAGCATTTT CASSRDRTQHF TRBJ1-5 NA TRBV6-1 NA
TGTGCCAGCAGAATAAGAGACGAGCAGTACTTC CASRIRDEQYF TRBJ2-7 NA TRBV25-1 NA
TGTGCTAGCAGTCCTCGCCGGGACAGGTGGTCATCCTATAATTCACCCCTCCACTTT CASSPRRDRWSSYNSPLHF TRBJ1-6 NA TRBV7-7 TRBD1
TGTGCCAGCAGTACGGACAGGGGGCGTGAAAAACTGTTTTTT CASSTDRGREKLFF TRBJ1-4 NA TRBV2 TRBD1
TGTGCCAGCAGCCTAGGACTTTTCAATGAGCAGTTCTTC CASSLGLFNEQFF TRBJ2-1 NA TRBV7-3 NA
TGTGCCAGCAGTTTATTTAGCGGGGGGGCGGAGACCCAGTACTTC CASSLFSGGAETQYF TRBJ2-5 NA TRBV27 TRBD2
TGTGCCAGCAGCCGTTACGAGGGTACGAACACCGGGGAGCTGTTTTTT CASSRYEGTNTGELFF TRBJ2-2 NA TRBV6-6 NA
TGCGCCAGCAGGTTTTGGACAGCCGAGACCCAGTACTTC CASRFWTAETQYF TRBJ2-5 NA TRBV5-1 NA
TGTGCCAGCAGCTCCGCAAATGTTCCTGGCGCTTTCTTT CASSSANVPGAFF TRBJ1-1 few TRBV7-3 NA
TGTGCCAGCAGCGACACCGGACTCCAGGGGGCCGAGCAGTACTTC CASSDTGLQGAEQYF TRBJ2-7 NA TRBV7-2 TRBD1
TGTGCCAGTAGTATTGAGGGGGTCTATAATTCACCCCTCCACTTT CASSIEGVYNSPLHF TRBJ1-6 NA TRBV19 NA
TGTGCCAGCAGGGGGGCCCCCGGGGCCGGATTTGGCTACACCTTC CASRGAPGAGFGYTF TRBJ1-2 NA TRBV6-1 NA
TGTGCCAGCAGCTTATCATCGTCTGGGACAGCTAACTATGGCTACACCTTC CASSLSSSGTANYGYTF TRBJ1-2 NA TRBV7-2 TRBD1
TGTGCCAGTAAACCCTCTGCGGGGGGGATAGGCCAGCCCCAGCATTTT CASKPSAGGIGQPQHF TRBJ1-5 NA TRBV19 NA
TGTGCCATCTCCAAGAACGGGAATGAGCAGTTCTTC CAISKNGNEQFF TRBJ2-1 many TRBV10-3 NA
TGTGCTAGCAGCGAAGGTGTTCTCTCTGGGACAGGGGGCCGGGAGACCCAGTACTTC CASSEGVLSGTGGRETQYF TRBJ2-5 NA TRBV7-7 TRBD1
TGTGCCAGCAGACGGGGAGGGGAGGGCTCCGAGCAGTACTTC CASRRGGEGSEQYF TRBJ2-7 NA TRBV6-6 TRBD2
TGTGCCAGCAGTCCAGGGACATCGTGGGAGCAGTACTTC CASSPGTSWEQYF TRBJ2-7 few TRBV6-5 NA
TGTGCCAGCTCACCCCGGGACAGGGGGCCCTATCAGCCCCAGCATTTT CASSPRDRGPYQPQHF TRBJ1-5 NA TRBV18 TRBD1
TGTGCCAGCAGCCAAATAGGATGGAGCTCCTACAATGAGCAGTTCTTC CASSQIGWSSYNEQFF TRBJ2-1 NA TRBV7-9 NA